Presented here are 20 T cell receptor beta chains from one specimen sequenced in a study of blood T cell repertoires in COVID-19 (dated by TCRdb to between 2020 and 2021). The library was built by means of the immunoSEQ multiplex PCR assay. TCRdb mirrors the immuneACCESS table, restricted to in-frame sequences. Some clones are absent from its copies; in checked studies, under half trace to an unresolved V gene, and the reason for the others is unknown. The sample records roughly 90,000 clones, about 83% of which are singletons. Approximately 2.3% of the sample belongs to the ten largest clones. Sequenced sample: peripheral blood. Receptor source: a woman in her 70s with acute or convalescent COVID-19.

This chain uses TRBV5-1 with TRBJ1-2; D remains ambiguous. The germline V gene has CDR1 SGHRS and CDR2 YFSETQ. The V and J ends lost 3 bases and 1 base respectively, with 10 bases between them. The CDR3 covers 14 residues. The CDR3 nucleotides read TGCGCCAGCAGCTCGGAACAGTTTAACTATGGCTACACCTTC. Protein sequence: CASSSEQFNYGYTF. The whole variable domain, filled in from reference TRBV5-1 and TRBJ1-2, reads KAGVTQTPRYLIKTRGQQVTLSCSPISGHRSVSWYQQTPGQGLQFLFEYFSETQRNKGNFPGRFSGRQFSNSRSEMNVSTLELGDSALYLCASSSEQFNYGYTFGSGTRLTVV.

This rearrangement joins TRBV6-5 to TRBJ1-1, with TRBD1 identical over 7 bases. The CDR3 loop spans 15 amino acids. Trimming removed 5 bases from V and 0 bases from J; junction bases left unmatched: 6. The germline CDR1 and CDR2 sequences are MNHEY and SVGAGI. The CDR3 sequence: CASSPSGGLNTEAFF. The CDR3 DNA is TGTGCCAGCAGTCCCTCAGGGGGACTGAACACTGAAGCTTTCTTT.

This chain uses TRBV7-3 with TRBJ2-1, with 14 bases fitting TRBD2. Germline values: CDR1 SGHTA, CDR2 FQGTGA. CDR3 length equals 15 residues. V was pared by 5 bases and J by 8 bases, with 5 bases of the junction left unmatched. CDR3 in DNA: TGTGCCAGCAGCACGGGACTAGCGGGGGTGGATGAGCAGTTCTTC. Translation gives CASSTGLAGVDEQFF.

CDR3 sequence reads: CASRVSSGLNYGYTF. The CDR3 DNA reads as TGTGCCAGCAGAGTTTCCTCAGGACTTAACTATGGCTACACCTTC. The rearrangement uses TRBV6-6 and TRBJ1-2; D uncertain. The V gene lost 6 bases and the J gene lost 1 base, with 15 bases spanning the gap. This CDR3 comprises 15 residues. CDR1 and CDR2 (germline): MNHNY, SVGAGI (reference sequence).

The chain carries TRBV27 and TRBJ2-1; TRBD2 might be the D (6 bases). The V end lost 5 bases, the J end lost 5 bases, and 10 bases lay between the germline ends. Germline CDR1 reads MNHEY; CDR2 reads SMNVEV (reference sequence). The CDR3 is 13 residues long. For the CDR3, the DNA is TGTGCCAGCAGTACCGGGGGAAACAATGAGCAGTTCTTC. This codes for CASSTGGNNEQFF.

V usage is TRBV6-6 and J usage is TRBJ1-1; D gene uncertain. V was clipped by 2 bases and J by 3 bases, with 4 bases between them. Germline CDR1 is MNHNY and CDR2 is SVGAGI (reference sequence). This CDR3 region has 12 residues. As DNA, the CDR3 is TGTGCCAGCAGTTACGGAGACACTGAAGCTTTCTTT. This translates into CASSYGDTEAFF.

This clone was detected only once. V gene TRBV3-1 (or the pseudogene TRBV3-2) combines with J gene TRBJ2-2; 7 nucleotides align to TRBD2. The V and J ends lost 4 bases and 13 bases, in that order; junction bases with no gene match: 6. The CDR3 runs to 12 residues. CDR1 is LGHDT and CDR2 is YNNKEL in the germline V gene (reference sequence). The CDR3 here is CASSPERGGLFF. For the CDR3, the DNA is TGTGCCAGCAGCCCCGAGCGGGGCGGGCTGTTTTTT.

This clone has a handful of counts. The chain employs TRBV5-1 and TRBJ2-2; tentative D call: TRBD2 (7 bases). This CDR3 comprises 16 residues. The V end lost 1 base, the J end lost 0 bases, and 10 bases lay between the germline ends. From germline, CDR1 is SGHRS and CDR2 YFSETQ. The CDR3 bases are TGCGCCAGCAGCTTGTTGCGGGGGCCGAACACCGGGGAGCTGTTTTTT. This translates into CASSLLRGPNTGELFF.

CDR3 loop: CASGRRDYEQYF. The DNA of the CDR3 is TGTGCCAGCGGGCGTCGGGATTACGAGCAGTACTTC. The chain employs TRBV6-5 and TRBJ2-7; D might be TRBD2 (5 bases). Trimming pared 8 bases from V and 4 bases from J, leaving 12 bases between. Germline V CDR1 and CDR2: MNHEY, SVGAGI. This CDR3 spans 12 amino acids.

The CDR3 DNA reads as TGTGCCAGCAGGGGGAGGAACTACAATGAGCAGTTCTTC. It encodes CASRGRNYNEQFF. The chain has TRBV5-6 and TRBJ2-1; maybe TRBD2 (6 bases). V lost 5 bases and J lost 3, with 9 bases in between. This CDR3 comprises 13 residues. Germline CDR1 and CDR2: SGHDT and YYEEEE.

The genes are TRBV6-5 and TRBJ1-1; TRBD1 might be the D (5 bases). CDR3 size: 14 residues. Per germline, CDR1 MNHEY and CDR2 SVGAGI. The germline V and J ends were trimmed by 6 bases and 0 bases, with 11 bases remaining between them. The CDR3 region has the DNA TGTGCCAGCAGGGCCCAGGGTATGAACACTGAAGCTTTCTTT. Protein sequence: CASRAQGMNTEAFF.

On this clone itself: The junction shows a germline mismatch at one end, possibly a read error. The chain has TRBV20-1 and TRBJ2-5, with 8 bases matching TRBD1. CDR1 is DFQATT, CDR2 SNEGSKA, per germline (reference sequence). The CDR3 sequence is 11 residues long. The CDR3 DNA sequence: TGTTCAGGGGGCTACTTCGAGACCCAGTACTTC. This gives the protein CSGGYFETQYF.

The J gene is TRBJ1-3, the V gene TRBV2; D remains unclear. CDR1 is SNHLY, CDR2 FYNNEI, per germline. V lost 7 bases and J lost 10, with 8 bases in between. This CDR3 region has 10 residues. As DNA, the CDR3 is TGTGCCAGCACCAGAGGAACCATATATTTT. This gives the protein CASTRGTIYF.

This clone was seen just once. This sequence joins TRBV6-6 and TRBJ1-1; the D gene is possibly TRBD1 (5 bases). This CDR3 region has 14 residues. Germline lookup yields CDR1 MNHNY and CDR2 SVGAGI (reference sequence). Between the trimmed V and J ends, which lost 2 bases and 4 bases, there was a span of 11 bases. The CDR3 DNA sequence: TGTGCCAGCAGTTACACCCAGGGTGGCACTGAAGCTTTCTTT. This encodes CASSYTQGGTEAFF.

The chain employs TRBV29-1 and TRBJ2-3; 8 nucleotides align to TRBD2. Trimming at V came to 7 bases and at J to 0 bases, leaving 6 bases not matched to a gene. Germline-derived CDR1 and CDR2 are SQVTM and ANQGSEA. The CDR3 spans 14 residues. As DNA, the CDR3 is TGCAGCGCAACCGGGGGGGTGAGCACAGATACGCAGTATTTT. This encodes CSATGGVSTDTQYF.

A remark on this clone: The identical CDR3 is also encoded by other nucleotide sequences in the sample. The rearrangement joins TRBV29-1 to TRBJ2-5; D remains unclear. CDR3 length: 12 residues. CDR1 and CDR2 from the germline V gene are SQVTM and ANQGSEA. V lost 4 bases to trimming and J lost 4 bases, with 10 bases between them. The CDR3 DNA is TGCAGCGTTGGCGGCCAAGGAGAGACCCAGTACTTC. Protein: CSVGGQGETQYF.

This clone was detected a few times. This chain joins TRBV10-2 and TRBJ1-5; 9 nucleotides match TRBD1. Germline assignment: CDR1 WSHSY and CDR2 SAAADI. This CDR3 region has 17 residues. Losses at the gene ends were 8 bases for V and 2 bases for J; bases not matched to a gene: 13. The CDR3 nucleotides are TGCGCCAGCGGCGGGGCGACAGGGGGGATCGGCAATCAGCCCCAGCATTTT. Its translation: CASGGATGGIGNQPQHF.

The chain uses TRBV5-1 and TRBJ1-3; TRBD1 might be the D (5 bases). Germline CDR1 SGHRS, CDR2 YFSETQ. Deletions cut 5 bases from V and 0 bases from J, with 12 bases between. This CDR3 is built from 15 residues. The CDR3 sequence: CASRPDSHSGNTIYF. In DNA form, the CDR3 reads TGCGCCAGCAGACCCGACAGTCACTCTGGAAACACCATATATTTT.

The chain couples TRBV12-3 or TRBV12-4 to TRBJ1-5; D is ambiguous. The V and J ends lost 3 bases and 1 base respectively, with 4 bases between them. The CDR3 has 13 residues. The CDR3 here is CASSFLSNQPQHF. In DNA, the CDR3 is TGTGCCAGCAGTTTCCTCAGCAATCAGCCCCAGCATTTT.

This chain connects TRBV4-2 to TRBJ2-3; TRBD2 matches at 12 bases. The CDR3 covers 18 residues. CDR1 LGHNA and CDR2 YNFKEQ come from the germline V gene. After removal of 0 bases from V and 3 bases from J, the junction contained 7 bases not matched to a gene. The CDR3 protein is CASSQDRLAGGKTDTQYF. For the CDR3, the DNA is TGTGCCAGCAGCCAAGATCGTCTAGCGGGGGGGAAAACAGATACGCAGTATTTT.